This record concerns one T cell receptor beta chain sequence. As yet, its antigen is unknown. These data are taken from a study of cytomegalovirus exposure and HLA in healthy donors. Study-level points and caveats: Information on immune exposure was restricted to one variable (CMV serostatus). An analysis was carried out later, and it reportedly showed fewer N-insertions in an Asian-associated ancestry cluster than the roughly 700-donor mean.

The study ran its PCR with 60 Vbeta and 13 Jbeta primers. The repertoire was sequenced with immunoSEQ multiplex PCR; TCRdb's copy has only in-frame clones and lacks some. The sample records roughly 250,000 clones, under 90% being singletons. The sequencing input was PBMCs. The receptor was isolated from a girl aged 2-10 years in good health and CMV-seronegative.

This chain's CDR3 is CASSRDTSGRASEQFF. The CDR3 region has the DNA TGTGCCAGCAGCCGGGACACTAGCGGGAGGGCGAGTGAGCAGTTCTTC. The chain uses TRBV14 and TRBJ2-1, with TRBD2 matching over 13 bases. CDR3 length: 16 residues. Trimming at V came to 4 bases and at J to 9 bases, leaving 9 bases not matched to a gene. CDR1 SGHDN and CDR2 FVKESK come from the germline V gene.